This T cell receptor (beta chain) was observed in a study of T cell responses to AZD1222 COVID-19 vaccine. Study information: Pooled samples include second doses given at about 4 or 12 weeks.

V was shortened by 5 bases and J by 1 base, with 14 bases between the two germline ends. CDR1 is LNHNV, CDR2 YYDKDF, per germline (reference sequence). The CDR3 sequence is 15 residues long. Findings and limits, study-wide: Elevations in Spike-specific TCR breadth and depth followed administration of two AZD1222 doses. Most donors were white British, females outnumbered males, and clonal diversity was possibly underestimated. Repertoire sampling was restricted to post-peak T cell response timepoints.

The assay was immunoSEQ multiplex PCR, and TCRdb's table has in-frame clones only and misses some. Of approximately 170,000 clones listed, roughly nine tenths are singletons. In regard to this clone: Its cognate antigen is unknown.

The sample here was peripheral blood, taken on day 0 of AZD1222 vaccination. This sequence joins TRBV15 and TRBJ2-5, with D possibly TRBD1 on 5 matching bases. This receptor was identified in an adult in good health. DNA for the CDR3: TGTGCCACCAGCCGTGGAGCCAGGGCCCAAGAGACCCAGTACTTC. It yields the protein CATSRGARAQETQYF.